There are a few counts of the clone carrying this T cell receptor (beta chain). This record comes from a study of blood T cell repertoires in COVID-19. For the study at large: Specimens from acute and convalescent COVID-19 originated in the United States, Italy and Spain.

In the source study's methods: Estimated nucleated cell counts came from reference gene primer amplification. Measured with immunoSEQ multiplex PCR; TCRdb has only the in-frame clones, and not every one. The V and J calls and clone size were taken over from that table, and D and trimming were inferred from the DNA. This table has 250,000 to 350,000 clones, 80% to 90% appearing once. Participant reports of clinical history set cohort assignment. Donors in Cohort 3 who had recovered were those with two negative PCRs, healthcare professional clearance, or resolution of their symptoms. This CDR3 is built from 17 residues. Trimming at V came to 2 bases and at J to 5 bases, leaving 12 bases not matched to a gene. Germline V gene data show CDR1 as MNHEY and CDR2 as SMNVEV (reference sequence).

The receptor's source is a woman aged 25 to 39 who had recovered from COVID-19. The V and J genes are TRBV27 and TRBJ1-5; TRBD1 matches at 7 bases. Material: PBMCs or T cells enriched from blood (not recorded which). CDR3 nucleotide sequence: TGTGCCAGCAGTTTAATTTCCCCAGGGGGGAAGGATCAGCCCCAGCATTTT. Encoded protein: CASSLISPGGKDQPQHF.